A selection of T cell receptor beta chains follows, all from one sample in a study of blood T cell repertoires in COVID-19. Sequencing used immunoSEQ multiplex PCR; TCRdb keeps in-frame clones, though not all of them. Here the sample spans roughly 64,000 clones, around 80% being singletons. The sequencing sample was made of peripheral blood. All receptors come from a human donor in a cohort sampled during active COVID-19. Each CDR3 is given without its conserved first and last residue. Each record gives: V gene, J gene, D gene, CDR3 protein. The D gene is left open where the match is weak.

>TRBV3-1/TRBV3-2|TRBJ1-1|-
ASSLAGGLLMNTEAF
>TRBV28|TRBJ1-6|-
ASSPGRGNSPLH
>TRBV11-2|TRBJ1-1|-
ASSWGGGNTEAF
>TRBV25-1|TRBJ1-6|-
ASSEYRSPLH
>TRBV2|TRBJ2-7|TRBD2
ASSEGLRRGEY
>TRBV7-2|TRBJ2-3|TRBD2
ASTRGGAVDTQY
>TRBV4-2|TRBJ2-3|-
ASSQEVAVDTQY
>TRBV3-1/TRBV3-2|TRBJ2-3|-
ASSQVPRGLASTDTQY
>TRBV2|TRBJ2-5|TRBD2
ASSVGAGGPRQTQY
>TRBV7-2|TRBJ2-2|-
ASSTAANTGELF
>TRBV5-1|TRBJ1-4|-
ASSLSGVREKLF
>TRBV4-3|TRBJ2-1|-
ASSPNRISYNEQF
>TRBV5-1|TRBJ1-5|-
ASSLAGGSNQPQH
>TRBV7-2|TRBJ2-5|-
ASSLAGGPETQY
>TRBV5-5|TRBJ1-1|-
ASSLGPGLHGTEAF
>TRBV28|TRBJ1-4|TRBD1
ASSLTGGLF
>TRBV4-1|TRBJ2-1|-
ASSQAGGRSYNEQF
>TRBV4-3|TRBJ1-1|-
ASSQDSPTVAF
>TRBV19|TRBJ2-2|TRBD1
ASSIVGDRGTGELF
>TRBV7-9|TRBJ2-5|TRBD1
ASSETGGGRQETQY
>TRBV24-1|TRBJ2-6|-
ATSDASSGANVLT
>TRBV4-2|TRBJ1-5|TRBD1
ASQAGGSSNQPQH
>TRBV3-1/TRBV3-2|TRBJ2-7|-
ASSQALGQMTYEQY
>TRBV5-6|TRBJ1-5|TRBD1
ASSLQGGDQPQH
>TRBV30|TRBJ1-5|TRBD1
AWKDRLTNQPQH
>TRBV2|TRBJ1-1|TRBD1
ASRERSGGNTEAF
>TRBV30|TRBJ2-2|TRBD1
AWRTVGTGNTGELF
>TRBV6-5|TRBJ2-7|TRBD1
ASSRTGLPYEQY
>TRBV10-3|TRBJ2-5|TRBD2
AISALAGAQETQY
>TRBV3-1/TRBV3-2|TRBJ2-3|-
ASSQRGTDTQY
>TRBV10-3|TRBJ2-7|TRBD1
ATGTGHEQY
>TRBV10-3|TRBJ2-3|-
AISEGTDTQY
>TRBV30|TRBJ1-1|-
AWKRGGRANTEAF
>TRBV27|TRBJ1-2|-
ASSSQGRYGYT
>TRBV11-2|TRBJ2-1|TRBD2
ASTAAGGRNEQF
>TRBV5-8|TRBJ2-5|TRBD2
ASSLEKRGAETQY
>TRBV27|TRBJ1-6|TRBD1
ASTPRGLDNSPLH
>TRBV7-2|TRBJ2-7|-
ASSLARYYEQY
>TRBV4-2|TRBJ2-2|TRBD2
ASSQVLGGLAGTNTGELF
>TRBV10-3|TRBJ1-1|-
AIRTQVEAF
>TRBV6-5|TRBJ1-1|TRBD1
ASSYSDRGFSEAF
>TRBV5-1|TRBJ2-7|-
ASSSSTGRIYEQY
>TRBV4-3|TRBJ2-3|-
ASSQDGGGLTDTQY
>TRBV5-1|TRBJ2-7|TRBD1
ASSSGQALTYEQY